This entry features one TCR beta chain sequence. The sample belongs to a study of OX40 agonist ivuxolimab in advanced cancers. Overall study context: The dose-escalation cohort was approximately 84% male, with a mean age of 60 years, ranging about 23 to 90. Previous treatment with anti-PD-1, anti-PD-L1 or anti-CTLA-4 therapy was allowed; 40% had received some.

Measured with immunoSEQ multiplex PCR; TCRdb has only the in-frame clones, and not every one. The data show some 83,000 clones, with 70% to 85% seen just once and under 8% held by the top ten. Autoimmune disease history or systemic immunosuppression excluded patients. Trimming took 5 bases from V and 4 from J; bases not matched to a gene: 1. The germline V gene has CDR1 DFQATT and CDR2 SNEGSKA (reference sequence). The CDR3 sequence is 11 residues long. The J gene is TRBJ2-5, the V gene TRBV20-1; the match to TRBD2 covers 7 bases. The source of this sequence is an adult with an advanced solid tumor such as melanoma, head and neck, liver or kidney cancer. Sequencing used CD4+ or CD8+ T cells sorted from blood, obtained in a trial of the OX40 agonist ivuxolimab. As DNA, the CDR3 is TGCAGTGCTCAGCGGGGAGAGACCCAGTACTTC. This sequence encodes CSAQRGETQYF.